This T cell receptor (beta chain) was sequenced during a study of cytomegalovirus exposure and HLA in healthy donors. Study-level findings and limits: Previously analyzed data showed that most TCR beta V segments were productive at a frequency of about 87% or about 30%.

Use of 60 Vbeta and 13 Jbeta primers characterized the PCR. The data were produced by immunoSEQ multiplex PCR, yet TCRdb's version contains in-frame clones alone and is incomplete. The sample has 95,000 to 110,000 clones, more than 75% seen once. With respect to this clone: Its specificity is unknown.

The CDR3 runs to 12 residues. Germline V CDR1 and CDR2: MNHEY, SVGAGI. The V gene lost 5 bases and the J gene lost 15 bases, with 14 bases spanning the gap. The V call is TRBV6-5, the J call TRBJ1-6; D possibly corresponds to TRBD1 (5 bases). The sequenced sample was PBMCs. This TCR was recovered from a man aged 30 to 45 in good health and CMV-seropositive. This CDR3 reads CASSPNRLRLHF. The CDR3 DNA follows: TGTGCCAGCAGTCCTAACAGGTTACGCCTCCACTTT.